The 20 T cell receptor beta chains in this list originate from one sample, sequenced in a study of blood T cell repertoires in COVID-19. Assay used: immunoSEQ multiplex PCR; TCRdb lists only in-frame clones, some missing. The sample holds around 250,000 clones, 80% to 90% seen once. Source material: PBMCs or T cells enriched from blood (not recorded which). The receptors shown here come from a woman aged 45-65 years who had recovered from COVID-19.

The chain recombines TRBV5-1 with TRBJ1-1; D not resolved. Trimming removed 4 bases at V and 1 base at J, with 14 bases between. CDR1 and CDR2 (germline): SGHRS, YFSETQ. This CDR3 spans 15 amino acids. The CDR3: CASSQILGGNTEAFF. DNA of the CDR3: TGCGCCAGCAGCCAAATCCTAGGTGGGAACACTGAAGCTTTCTTT.

V is TRBV18 and J is TRBJ2-5; 9 bases match TRBD1. In germline, CDR1 is KGHSH, CDR2 LQKENI. Trimming at V came to 3 bases and at J to 4 bases, leaving 0 bases not matched to a gene. The CDR3 loop spans 13 amino acids. The CDR3 reads CASSPGQGETQYF. The CDR3 DNA reads as TGTGCCAGCTCACCGGGACAGGGAGAGACCCAGTACTTC. Looking up the rest from reference TRBV18 and TRBJ2-5 gives the full variable domain: NAGVMQNPRHLVRRRGQEARLRCSPMKGHSHVYWYRQLPEEGLKFMVYLQKENIIDESGMPKERFSAEFPKEGPSILRIQQVVRGDSAAYFCASSPGQGETQYFGPGTRLLVL.

The V call is TRBV29-1, the J call TRBJ1-2; D possibly corresponds to TRBD1 (6 bases). V lost 1 base, J lost 5 bases, and 14 bases lay in between. The CDR3 has 14 residues. Germline CDR1 reads SQVTM; CDR2 reads ANQGSEA. The chain's CDR3 is CSVEGSDRTYGYTF. Here the CDR3 DNA reads TGCAGCGTTGAAGGATCGGACAGAACTTATGGCTACACCTTC.

This clone was seen a single time. The chain employs TRBV3-1 (or the pseudogene TRBV3-2) and TRBJ2-7; D is possibly TRBD1 (5 bases). V was shortened by 3 bases and J by 10 bases, with 19 bases between the two germline ends. CDR1 is LGHDT and CDR2 is YNNKEL in the germline V gene (reference sequence). The CDR3 has 14 amino acids. The CDR3, as DNA: TGTGCCAGCAGCCACCGGGCCTCACAAGGGGAACAGTACTTC. As protein: CASSHRASQGEQYF.

The DNA of the CDR3 is TGTGCCAGCAGACTGACAGGGGTATATCCTAATGAAAAACTGTTTTTT. This translates into CASRLTGVYPNEKLFF. This rearrangement joins TRBV28 to TRBJ1-4, with TRBD1 matching over 8 bases. The CDR3 is made up of 16 amino acids. V shed 6 bases, J shed 3 bases, and the junction held 9 bases outside the gene matches. CDR1 and CDR2 (germline): MDHEN, SYDVKM.

This sequence joins TRBV2 and TRBJ1-2, with TRBD1 matching 7 bases. Germline assignment: CDR1 SNHLY and CDR2 FYNNEI. V gave up 2 bases and J gave up 8 bases; unmatched junction bases: 8. This CDR3 has 14 amino acids. The CDR3: CASSENRGVRGYTF. Written as DNA, the CDR3 is TGTGCCAGCAGTGAAAACAGGGGAGTGAGGGGCTACACCTTC. Complete variable domain (other parts from reference TRBV2 and TRBJ1-2): EPEVTQTPSHQVTQMGQEVILRCVPISNHLYFYWYRQILGQKVEFLVSFYNNEISEKSEIFDDQFSVERPDGSNFTLKIRSTKLEDSAMYFCASSENRGVRGYTFGSGTRLTVV.

This clone was picked up a small number of times. The gene calls are TRBV5-1 and TRBJ2-3; maybe TRBD1 (6 bases). Germline loops: CDR1 SGHRS, CDR2 YFSETQ. The CDR3 is made up of 15 amino acids. Trimming shortened V by 0 bases and J by 2 bases, and 10 bases separated the two germline ends. For the CDR3, the DNA is TGCGCCAGCAGCTTGGTAGGGACAACCACAGATACGCAGTATTTT. Amino acid sequence: CASSLVGTTTDTQYF.

The genes are TRBV18 and TRBJ1-1; tentatively, D is TRBD1 (5 bases). The CDR3 runs 15 residues. Germline CDR1 and CDR2: KGHSH and LQKENI. Trimming pared 1 base from V and 6 bases from J, leaving 15 bases between. CDR3 nucleotide sequence: TGTGCCAGCTCACCACGGACGTTAGGGGAGGCTGAAGCTTTCTTT. The encoded protein is CASSPRTLGEAEAFF.

Only a few counts were recorded for this clone. The rearrangement uses TRBV19 and TRBJ2-1; 8 bases are a match to TRBD2. CDR3 length equals 15 residues. V lost 5 bases to trimming and J lost 9 bases; unmatched junction nucleotides: 12. The germline gives CDR1 LNHDA, CDR2 SQIVND (reference sequence). CDR3 sequence reads: CASSPSPGGLVEQFF. The CDR3 coding sequence is TGTGCCAGTAGTCCCAGCCCGGGAGGGCTGGTTGAGCAGTTCTTC. Full variable domain (missing parts from reference TRBV19 and TRBJ2-1): DGGITQSPKYLFRKEGQNVTLSCEQNLNHDAMYWYRQDPGQGLRLIYYSQIVNDFQKGDIAEGYSVSREKKESFPLTVTSAQKNPTAFYLCASSPSPGGLVEQFFGPGTRLTVL.

CDR3 sequence: CASRRVFGQGTSGANVLTF. CDR3 DNA: TGTGCCAGCAGGCGGGTCTTCGGACAGGGGACCTCTGGGGCCAACGTCCTGACTTTC. This chain joins TRBV2 and TRBJ2-6; 9 bases are shared with TRBD1. The CDR3 contains 19 residues. CDR1 and CDR2 from the germline V gene are SNHLY and FYNNEI. Losses at the gene ends were 6 bases for V and 0 bases for J; bases not matched to a gene: 12.

The rearrangement uses TRBV28 and TRBJ1-3; no clear D gene. V lost 6 bases to trimming and J lost 4 bases, with 16 bases between them. From germline, CDR1 is MDHEN and CDR2 SYDVKM. The CDR3 sequence is 15 residues long. The CDR3 protein is CASRTFLAGGNTIYF. Written as DNA, the CDR3 is TGTGCCAGCAGGACTTTCCTGGCGGGCGGAAACACCATATATTTT. Combining the CDR3 with reference TRBV28 and TRBJ1-3 gives the whole variable domain DVKVTQSSRYLVKRTGEKVFLECVQDMDHENMFWYRQDPGLGLRLIYFSYDVKMKEKGDIPEGYSVSREKKERFSLILESASTNQTSMYLCASRTFLAGGNTIYFGEGSWLTVV.

The chain recombines TRBV5-8 with TRBJ2-7, with D perhaps TRBD2 (7 bases). CDR3 length: 14 residues. Germline loops: CDR1 SGHTS, CDR2 YDEGEE. The V end was cut by 7 bases, the J end by 6 bases, with 20 bases between. The CDR3 DNA follows: TGTGCCAGCGAGCGAATAGGGGGGGCCGGCGAGCAGTACTTC. Its translation is CASERIGGAGEQYF.

The chain's CDR3 is CASSVGGTSGNTIYF. The CDR3 nucleotides are TGTGCCAGCAGCGTAGGTGGCACCTCTGGAAACACCATATATTTT. This chain joins TRBV9 and TRBJ1-3; unclear D gene. Deletions cut 0 bases from V and 0 bases from J, with 7 bases between. The CDR3 runs 15 residues. CDR1 and CDR2 from the germline V gene are SGDLS and YYNGEE.

CDR3 protein: CASSSGTGAEKLFF. The CDR3 DNA is TGCGCCAGCAGCTCGGGGACAGGGGCTGAAAAACTGTTTTTT. The chain couples TRBV5-1 to TRBJ1-4; 10 positions match TRBD1. The CDR3 runs 14 residues. CDR1 is SGHRS, CDR2 YFSETQ, per germline. The ends lost 3 bases at V and 7 bases at J; junction bases unmatched: 3.

V usage is TRBV11-2 and J usage is TRBJ2-3, with a possible D match to TRBD2 (5 bases). This CDR3 is 15 amino acids long. CDR1 and CDR2 from the germline V gene are SGHAT and FQNNGV. The V and J ends lost 3 bases and 6 bases respectively, with 16 bases between them. CDR3 in DNA: TGTGCCAGCAGCTTCCTACTAGAGAACTCGGATACGCAGTATTTT. Translated, it gives CASSFLLENSDTQYF.

The rearrangement joins TRBV6-2 or TRBV6-3 to TRBJ2-2; maybe TRBD1 (6 bases). This CDR3 is 18 amino acids long. Germline loops: CDR1 MNHEY, CDR2 SVGEGT. The V end lost 0 bases, the J end lost 0 bases, and 14 bases lay between the germline ends. CDR3 region: CASSYSFWDTANTGELFF. CDR3 nucleotides: TGTGCCAGCAGTTACTCTTTTTGGGACACCGCGAACACCGGGGAGCTGTTTTTT.

This chain joins TRBV5-1 and TRBJ1-4; TRBD1 might be the D (5 bases). Trimming left V 0 bases short and J 7 bases short, with 10 bases between. The germline CDR1 and CDR2 sequences are SGHRS and YFSETQ. The CDR3 totals 14 residues. Written as DNA, the CDR3 is TGCGCCAGCAGCTTGGTGCAGGGTGTTGAAAAACTGTTTTTT. Residues: CASSLVQGVEKLFF. The full variable domain, its missing parts supplied by reference TRBV5-1 and TRBJ1-4, is KAGVTQTPRYLIKTRGQQVTLSCSPISGHRSVSWYQQTPGQGLQFLFEYFSETQRNKGNFPGRFSGRQFSNSRSEMNVSTLELGDSALYLCASSLVQGVEKLFFGSGTQLSVL.

About this clone itself: Within the sample, other DNA sequences also encode this same CDR3. This chain connects TRBV18 to TRBJ1-1; TRBD1 agrees at 10 bases. J gave up 0 bases and V 1 base, and 2 bases lay outside the gene matches. The V gene's germline CDR1 is KGHSH and CDR2 LQKENI. The CDR3 covers 16 residues. The CDR3 protein is CASSPRTGGMNTEAFF. CDR3 nucleotides: TGTGCCAGCTCACCACGGACAGGGGGGATGAACACTGAAGCTTTCTTT.

This clone was seen once. This chain links TRBV5-4 with TRBJ2-3, with 13 positions matching TRBD2. J gave up 3 bases and V 4 bases, and 8 bases lay outside the gene matches. The CDR3 covers 17 residues. CDR1 and CDR2 (germline): SGHNT, YYREEE (reference sequence). For the CDR3, the DNA is TGTGCCAGCAGCCTGGGACTAGCGGGACTAGTGACAGATACGCAGTATTTT. This codes for CASSLGLAGLVTDTQYF.

This chain connects TRBV27 to TRBJ1-6; 7 bases map to TRBD1. The J segment lost 6 bases and the V segment lost 7 bases, leaving 6 bases of the junction unmatched. The germline CDR1 and CDR2 sequences are MNHEY and SMNVEV (reference sequence). The CDR3 contains 14 residues. The CDR3 sequence: CASMPTGSNSPLHF. CDR3 coding DNA: TGTGCCAGCATGCCGACAGGGAGTAATTCACCCCTCCACTTT.